This T cell receptor (beta chain) was sequenced in a study of blood T cell repertoires in COVID-19. Turning to the study itself: Acute-phase and convalescent COVID-19 samples originated in the United States, Italy and Spain.

Original methodology: By means of reference gene primer amplification, nucleated cell counts were estimated. Here immunoSEQ multiplex PCR was the method, and the copy in TCRdb shows in-frame clones only, minus some. V and J calls and clone size are those listed in that table; D and trimming were worked out from the DNA. Among a few hundred thousand clones listed, approximately 88% were seen once. In this sample, this clone turned up once. The CDR3 is made up of 13 amino acids. The germline V gene has CDR1 MNHEY and CDR2 SMNVEV (reference sequence). V was pared by 6 bases and J by 4 bases, with 12 bases between.

The rearrangement uses TRBV27 and TRBJ1-2; D unresolved. This sequence was found in a man aged 35 to 55 with acute or convalescent COVID-19. Sequencing input: peripheral blood. CDR3 DNA: TGTGCCAGCAGGAAGGCGGCAGTCTATGGCTACACCTTC. It yields the protein CASRKAAVYGYTF.